This TCR beta chain derives from a study of blood T cell repertoires in COVID-19. The CDR3 covers 14 residues. The V gene's germline CDR1 is LNHDA and CDR2 SQIVND (reference sequence). V lost 1 base to trimming and J lost 4 bases; unmatched junction nucleotides: 2. Using immunoSEQ multiplex PCR, the repertoire was profiled, and TCRdb retains in-frame clones only, with some absent. Here the sample spans under 250,000 clones, less than 90% being singletons. Specimen: peripheral blood. The TCR was taken from a woman aged 55-70 years who had recovered from COVID-19. The J gene is TRBJ2-7, the V gene TRBV19, with 9 bases fitting TRBD2. The CDR3 here is CASSIGLAAYEQYF. DNA for the CDR3: TGTGCCAGTAGTATAGGACTAGCGGCGTACGAGCAGTACTTC.